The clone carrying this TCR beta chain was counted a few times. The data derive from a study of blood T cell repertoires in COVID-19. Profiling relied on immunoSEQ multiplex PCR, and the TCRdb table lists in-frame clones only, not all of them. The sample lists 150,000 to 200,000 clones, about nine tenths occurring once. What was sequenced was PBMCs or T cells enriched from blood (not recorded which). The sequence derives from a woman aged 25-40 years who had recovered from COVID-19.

The CDR3 spells CASSNRDGYTF. The CDR3 coding sequence is TGTGCCAGCAGTAACAGGGATGGCTACACCTTC. J is TRBJ1-2 and V is TRBV7-2; a weak D match, TRBD1 (6 bases). Germline CDR1 reads SGHTA; CDR2 reads FQGNSA. This CDR3 comprises 11 residues. V was pared by 6 bases and J by 6 bases, with 8 bases between.